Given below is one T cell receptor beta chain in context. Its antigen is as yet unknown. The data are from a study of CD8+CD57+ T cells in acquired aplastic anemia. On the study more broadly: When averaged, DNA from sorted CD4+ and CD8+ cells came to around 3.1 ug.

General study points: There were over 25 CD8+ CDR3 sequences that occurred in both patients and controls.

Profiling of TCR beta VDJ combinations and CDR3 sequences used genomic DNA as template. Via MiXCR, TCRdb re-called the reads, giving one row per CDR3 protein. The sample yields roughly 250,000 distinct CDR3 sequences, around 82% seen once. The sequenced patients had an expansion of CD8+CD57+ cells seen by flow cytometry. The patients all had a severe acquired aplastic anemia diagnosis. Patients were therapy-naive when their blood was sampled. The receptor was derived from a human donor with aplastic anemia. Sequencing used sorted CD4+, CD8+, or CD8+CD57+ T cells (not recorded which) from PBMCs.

CDR3 loop: CSARDGDRDNTQYF. In nucleotides, the CDR3 is TGCAGTGCTAGAGACGGGGACAGGGACAATACGCAGTATTTT. V usage is TRBV20-1 and J usage is TRBJ2-3; 9 bases match TRBD1. The CDR3 totals 14 residues. The V gene's germline CDR1 is DFQATT and CDR2 SNEGSKA (reference sequence). J lost 7 bases, V lost 0 bases, and 5 bases had no gene match.